This T cell receptor beta chain was captured in a study of cytomegalovirus exposure and HLA in healthy donors. Study outcomes and limitations: The sole available immune exposure information was CMV serostatus.

V lost 2 bases to trimming and J lost 7 bases; unmatched junction nucleotides: 9. This CDR3 contains 16 residues. Germline CDR1 MGHRA, CDR2 YSYEKL. A remark on this clone: Its antigen is not known.

PCR primers comprised 60 Vbeta and 13 Jbeta primers. Libraries were prepared by immunoSEQ multiplex PCR; TCRdb keeps only in-frame clonotypes and omits some of them. This sample has around 150,000 clones, with approximately 90% found just once. The clonotype was recovered from a woman in her 30s in good health and CMV-seronegative. This sequence joins TRBV4-1 and TRBJ1-4; 8 bases are a match to TRBD1. What was sequenced was PBMCs. CDR3 nucleotide sequence: TGCGCCAGCAGCCAAATGTTCCGGGACAGGCCTGAAAAACTGTTTTTT. Protein: CASSQMFRDRPEKLFF.